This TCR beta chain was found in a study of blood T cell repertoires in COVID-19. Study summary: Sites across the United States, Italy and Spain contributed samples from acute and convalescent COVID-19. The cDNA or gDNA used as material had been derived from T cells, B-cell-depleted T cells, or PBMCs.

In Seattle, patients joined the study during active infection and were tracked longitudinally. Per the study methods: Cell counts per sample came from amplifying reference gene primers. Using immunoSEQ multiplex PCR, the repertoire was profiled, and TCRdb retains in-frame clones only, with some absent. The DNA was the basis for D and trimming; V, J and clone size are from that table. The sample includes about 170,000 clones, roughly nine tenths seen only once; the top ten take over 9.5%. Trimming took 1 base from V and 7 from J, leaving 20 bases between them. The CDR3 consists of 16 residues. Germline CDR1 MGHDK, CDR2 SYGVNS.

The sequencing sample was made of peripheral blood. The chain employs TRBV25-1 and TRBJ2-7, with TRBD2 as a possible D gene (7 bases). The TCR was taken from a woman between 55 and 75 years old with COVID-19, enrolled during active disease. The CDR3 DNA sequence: TGTGCCAGCAGTGAATCATCACTAGCGTTAAGGGGGGAGCAGTACTTC. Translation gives CASSESSLALRGEQYF.